The T cell receptor (beta chain) described here comes from a study of TIL therapy for anti-PD-1-resistant metastatic lung cancer. At the level of the study: Half of patients were current or former smokers.

The time point was: pre-treatment sample, taken before nivolumab and TIL therapy. Adults with stage 4 NSCLC were enrolled in a phase I trial. Regarding this clone: What it binds is not known.

Study-level results: The cohort had more treatment-naive, never-smoker and oncogene-addicted patients than typical.

This was the immunoSEQ v3 assay. Sequencing depth was about 2 million read pairs for survey level, about 5-6 million for deep. Clones were sequenced by immunoSEQ multiplex PCR, and TCRdb holds only the in-frame ones, with some missing. The table records about 60,000 clones, 69% of them present only once. This CDR3 has 17 amino acids. CDR1 and CDR2 from the germline V gene are SGDLS and YYNGEE. With V trimmed by 0 bases and J by 3 bases, 7 bases remained unmatched. This TCR was sampled from a person aged 25-85 years with non-small cell lung cancer. This material consisted of blood, taken at baseline. J is TRBJ2-2 and V is TRBV9; 8 bases map to TRBD2. CDR3 region: CASSVAGASGYTGELFF. The CDR3 DNA sequence: TGTGCCAGCAGCGTAGCTGGGGCTAGCGGGTACACCGGGGAGCTGTTTTTT.